A single sample is the source of the 18 T cell receptor beta chains below, sequenced in a study of T cells in women clearing cervical HPV infection. Profiled with immunoSEQ multiplex PCR; TCRdb holds only in-frame clones, not every one. Its table lists roughly 30,000 clones. Material: blood buffy coat. The receptors here all came from a woman between 18 and 70 years old with a cervical HPV16 infection that either progressed to CIN3+ or cleared (not recorded which).

For this clone: The sequence runs out 3 residues before the end of the CDR3; the remainder is reconstructed from the germline J gene. V is TRBV18 and J is TRBJ1-2; 7 nucleotides align to TRBD1. The CDR3 is 13 amino acids. The germline CDR1 and CDR2 sequences are KGHSH and LQKENI. This CDR3 is CASRGQATYDYTF. The covered CDR3 bases are TGTGCCAGCCGCGGACAGGCCACCTACGAC. The full variable domain, its missing parts supplied by reference TRBV18 and TRBJ1-2, is NAGVMQNPRHLVRRRGQEARLRCSPMKGHSHVYWYRQLPEEGLKFMVYLQKENIIDESGMPKERFSAEFPKEGPSILRIQQVVRGDSAAYFCASRGQATYDYTFGSGTRLTVV.

Remarks on this clone: An end of the junction differs from the germline gene, which may be a read error. The read stops 3 residues short of the end of the CDR3; the missing end is completed from the germline J gene. This sequence joins TRBV2 and TRBJ1-4; D ambiguous. The germline CDR1 and CDR2 sequences are SNHLY and FYNNEI. The CDR3 is 13 amino acids. CDR3 loop: CACRELKVEKLFF. Partial CDR3 DNA: TGTGCCTGCAGAGAGCTGAAAGTTGAAAAA.

For this clone: The CDR3 goes on 3 residues after the read ends, and that part is filled in from the germline J gene. The chain links TRBV18 to TRBJ1-2, with a possible D match to TRBD1 (5 bases). The CDR3 covers 15 residues. Looked up from germline, CDR1 is KGHSH and CDR2 is LQKENI. The CDR3 reads CASGETSGGINDYTF. The CDR3 bases that were read are TGTGCCAGCGGAGAGACTAGCGGGGGTATCAATGAC.

As for this clone: Read sequence stops 3 residues before the CDR3 end, and the germline J gene provides the missing end. The V call is TRBV20-1, the J call TRBJ1-1; D uncertain. Trimming shortened V by 0 bases and J by 1 base, and 12 bases separated the two germline ends. The CDR3 is made up of 15 amino acids. Germline CDR1 and CDR2: DFQATT and SNEGSKA (reference sequence). The sequenced CDR3 bases are TGCAGTGCTAGAGATGAATGGGCGGGGAACACTGAA. As protein: CSARDEWAGNTE. The entire CDR3 sequence reads CSARDEWAGNTEAFF.

Concerning this clone: The CDR3 extends 3 residues past the end of the read, so its final part is completed from the germline J gene. The chain uses TRBV2 and TRBJ1-2, with TRBD1 matching over 7 bases. Germline V lookup: CDR1 SNHLY, CDR2 FYNNEI. Trimming removed 6 bases from V and 1 base from J; junction bases left unmatched: 8. This CDR3 comprises 15 residues. This CDR3 reads CASRRPGQLNYGYTF. CDR3 bases read: TGTGCCAGCAGGAGACCGGGACAGCTTAACTATGGC.

Notes on this clone: With the read ending 3 residues before the CDR3 end, the germline J gene is used to fill in that end. The rearrangement links TRBV20-1 to TRBJ2-7; the match to TRBD1 covers 8 bases. This CDR3 has 16 amino acids. Germline CDR1 DFQATT, CDR2 SNEGSKA (reference sequence). The junction had 12 bases not matched to a gene; V was cut back by 5 bases and J by 0 bases. CDR3 in amino acids: CSAGGTGHSSSYEQYF. CDR3 DNA (partial): TGCAGTGCTGGGGGGACAGGCCATTCAAGCTCCTACGAG.

Note on this clone: The CDR3 extends 3 residues past the end of the read, so its final part is completed from the germline J gene. V is TRBV20-1 and J is TRBJ2-1; TRBD2 matches at 10 bases. CDR3 length equals 16 residues. J was trimmed by 3 bases and V by 4 bases; bases with no gene match: 9. Germline CDR1 DFQATT, CDR2 SNEGSKA (reference sequence). The DNA read from the CDR3 is TGCAGTGCTAATCATCTAGGACTAGCGGACTACAATGAG. This translates into CSANHLGLADYNE. The CDR3, in full, reads CSANHLGLADYNEQFF.

CDR3 DNA (partial): TGTGCCAGCAGCAGGGACAGGGGGCCCTCCTACGAG. Translation: CASSRDRGPSYE. The whole CDR3 sequence reads CASSRDRGPSYEQYF. The chain combines TRBV7-2 with TRBJ2-7; 12 nucleotides agree with TRBD1. The read ends 3 residues before the CDR3 terminus; that terminus is restored from the germline J gene. The CDR3 totals 15 residues. Per germline, CDR1 SGHTA and CDR2 FQGNSA. The trim removed 5 bases at V and 0 bases at J, leaving 2 bases unmatched.

Comment on this clone: The read terminates 3 residues before the CDR3 end, so the remaining end is supplied by the germline J gene. The J gene is TRBJ1-2, the V gene TRBV7-9; D is ambiguous. This CDR3 spans 13 amino acids. Germline-derived CDR1 and CDR2 are SEHNR and FQNEAQ (reference sequence). CDR3 amino acids: CASSLSRGYDYTF. The CDR3 bases that were read are TGTGCCAGCAGCTTATCGCGCGGCTACGAC.

Of note for this clone: The read ends 3 residues shy of where the CDR3 ends; the end is completed using the germline J gene. This chain connects TRBV30 to TRBJ2-3; 8 nucleotides agree with TRBD1. The CDR3 length is 15 residues. Germline V gene sequence: CDR1 GTSNPN, CDR2 SVGIG (reference sequence). CDR3 amino acids: CAWSAGQAYQETQYF. The sequenced part of the CDR3 DNA is TGTGCCTGGAGTGCGGGACAGGCATATCAAGAGACG.

Details on this clone: The CDR3 end falls 3 residues outside the read, so it is completed with the germline J gene. V usage is TRBV30 and J usage is TRBJ2-1; possible D gene TRBD1, 5 bases. V gave up 5 bases and J gave up 0 bases, with 11 bases separating them. CDR3 length: 14 residues. Per the germline V gene, CDR1 is GTSNPN and CDR2 is SVGIG (reference sequence). CDR3 DNA, as far as it was read: TGTGCCTGGGGCCGGACAAGCTCCTACAATGAG. Translating it yields CAWGRTSSYNE. The whole CDR3 sequence reads CAWGRTSSYNEQFF. Full variable domain (remainder filled in from reference TRBV30 and TRBJ2-1): SQTIHQWPATLVQPVGSPLSLECTVEGTSNPNLYWYRQAAGRGLQLLFYSVGIGQISSEVPQNLSASRPQDRQFILSSKKLLLSDSGFYLCAWGRTSSYNEQFFGPGTRLTVL.

With regard to this clone: The CDR3 end lies 3 residues beyond the end of the read and is filled in from the germline J gene. This sequence joins TRBV19 and TRBJ2-5; 7 bases are a match to TRBD2. CDR3 size: 15 residues. Germline V gene sequence: CDR1 LNHDA, CDR2 SQIVND (reference sequence). J gave up 2 bases and V 4 bases, and 7 bases lay outside the gene matches. CDR3 bases read: TGTGCCAGTAGTACCGGGGGGAGGGTTCAAGAGACC. It specifies CASSTGGRVQET. From start to end, the CDR3 is CASSTGGRVQETQYF.

Concerning this clone: The DNA ends 3 residues before the CDR3 does, and the rest of the CDR3 is filled in from the germline J gene. The rearrangement links TRBV30 to TRBJ1-1; the match to TRBD1 covers 7 bases. Germline V gene sequence: CDR1 GTSNPN, CDR2 SVGIG (reference sequence). The CDR3 has 13 residues. V was pared by 3 bases and J by 0 bases, with 1 base of the junction left unmatched. The CDR3 is CAWRQGLNTEAFF. CDR3 DNA, as far as it was read: TGTGCCTGGAGACAGGGGTTGAACACTGAA.

In regard to this clone: The read is 3 residues too short to cover the CDR3 end, so that end is filled in from the germline J gene. J is TRBJ1-2 and V is TRBV30, with D unresolved. Germline V gene lookup returns CDR1 GTSNPN and CDR2 SVGIG (reference sequence). This CDR3 contains 17 residues. The CDR3 DNA, read in part, is TGTGCCTGGAGTCCACATCCCCGGGAGCGGAAAGCCTACGAC. This gives the protein CAWSPHPRERKAYD. The whole CDR3 protein is CAWSPHPRERKAYDYTF.

About this clone: The read halts 3 residues ahead of the CDR3 end, with the missing end drawn from the germline J gene. V is TRBV7-2 and J is TRBJ1-1; perhaps TRBD1 as D (5 bases). CDR1 is SGHTA and CDR2 is FQGNSA in the germline V gene. CDR3 size: 15 residues. The covered CDR3 bases are TGTGCCAGCAGCTCACAGGCTGGGACTAACAATGAG. It is translated as CASSSQAGTNNE. In full, the CDR3 is CASSSQAGTNNEAFF.

Concerning this clone itself: The missing CDR3 end, 3 residues past where the read stops, is filled in from the germline J gene. This rearrangement joins TRBV7-2 to TRBJ2-5; no definite D call. The CDR3 has 12 residues. Per germline, CDR1 SGHTA and CDR2 FQGNSA. Trimming took 6 bases from V and 5 from J, leaving 10 bases between them. The DNA read from the CDR3 is TGTGCCAGCAGTTTTTCTCGGGAGACC. Its translation is CASSFSRET. The entire CDR3 is CASSFSRETQYF.

Notes on this clone: The read ends 3 residues early relative to the CDR3; the germline J gene fills the gap. V is TRBV13 and J is TRBJ1-5; 9 positions match TRBD1. Germline loops: CDR1 PRHDT, CDR2 FYEKMQ (reference sequence). The CDR3 runs to 13 residues. The covered CDR3 bases are TGTGCCAGCAGCTTCGGACAGGGGCTACCC. Residues: CASSFGQGLP. In full, the CDR3 is CASSFGQGLPQHF.

CDR3 DNA (partial): TGTGCCAGCGTGGTGGGAGGGGGAACTGAA. This sequence encodes CASVVGGGTE. The full CDR3 sequence reads CASVVGGGTEAFF. The V call is TRBV7-9, the J call TRBJ1-1; a possible D gene is TRBD1 (6 bases). Read coverage stops 3 residues before the CDR3 terminus; the germline J gene supplies the remainder. V lost 8 bases, J lost 5 bases, and 15 bases lay in between. The CDR3 length is 13 residues. Germline V lookup: CDR1 SEHNR, CDR2 FQNEAQ (reference sequence).